This TCR beta chain was captured in a study of HIV-infected patients and healthy controls. cDNA was made from around 0.5 ug RNA using alpha and beta constant primers. Using multiplexing indices, alpha and beta chain libraries were generated apart by chain-specific third strand synthesis. TCRdb independently ran MiXCR on the 5' RACE reads; one entry per CDR3 protein. The repertoire includes more than 15,000 distinct CDR3 sequences, around 8.2% of them detected once, and 6% to 7% sits in the top ten. No cell fractionation was done, so the repertoire covers all unsorted peripheral blood T cells. General study results and limits: Diversity differences between study cohorts were not due to their slight age and sex differences.

With 5 bases removed from V and 2 bases from J, the gap between germline ends came to 13 bases. The CDR3 loop spans 16 amino acids. This clonotype is medium-sized in the sample. The antigen is unknown. Material for sequencing was blood. The sequence was collected from an adult in good health. The rearrangement joins TRBV12-3 or TRBV12-4 to TRBJ2-6, with D possibly being TRBD2 (5 bases). CDR3 region: CASSMRRQAGANVLTF. The CDR3 region has the DNA TGTGCCAGCAGTATGAGGAGGCAGGCTGGGGCCAACGTCCTGACTTTC.